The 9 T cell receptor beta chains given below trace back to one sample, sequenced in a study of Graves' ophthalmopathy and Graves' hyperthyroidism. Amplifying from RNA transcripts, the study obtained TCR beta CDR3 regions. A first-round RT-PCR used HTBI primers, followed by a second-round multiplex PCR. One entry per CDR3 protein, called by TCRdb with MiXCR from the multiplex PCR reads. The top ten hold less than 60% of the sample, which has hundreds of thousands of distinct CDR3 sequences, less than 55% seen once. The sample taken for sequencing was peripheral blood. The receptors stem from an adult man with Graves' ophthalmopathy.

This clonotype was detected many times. The CDR3 DNA is TGCAGCGTTGTGGGGGGTGGCCGAGCCGACGTTTACGAGCAGTACTTC. Translating it yields CSVVGGGRADVYEQYF. The chain combines TRBV29-1 with TRBJ2-7; weak D call: TRBD2 (6 bases). Trimming shortened V by 4 bases and J by 4 bases, and 23 bases separated the two germline ends. Germline CDR1 is SQVTM and CDR2 is ANQGSEA. The CDR3 has 16 amino acids.

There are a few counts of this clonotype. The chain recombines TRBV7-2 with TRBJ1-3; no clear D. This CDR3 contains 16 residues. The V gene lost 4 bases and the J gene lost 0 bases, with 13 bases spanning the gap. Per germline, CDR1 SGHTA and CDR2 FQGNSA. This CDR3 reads CASSSWSGASGNTIYF. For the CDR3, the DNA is TGTGCCAGCAGCTCATGGTCTGGCGCCTCTGGAAACACCATATATTTT.

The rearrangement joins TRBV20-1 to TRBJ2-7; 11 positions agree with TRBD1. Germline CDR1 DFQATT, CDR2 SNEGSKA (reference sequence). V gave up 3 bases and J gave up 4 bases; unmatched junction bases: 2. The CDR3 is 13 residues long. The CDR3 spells CSARDRGQYEQYF. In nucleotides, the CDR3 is TGCAGTGCTAGGGACAGGGGGCAATACGAGCAGTACTTC.

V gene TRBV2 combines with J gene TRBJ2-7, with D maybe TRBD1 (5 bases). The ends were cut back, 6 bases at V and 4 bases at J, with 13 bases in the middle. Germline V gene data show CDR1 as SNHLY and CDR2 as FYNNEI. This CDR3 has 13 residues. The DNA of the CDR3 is TGTGCCAGCAGACAGGCTCCTTTGTACGAGCAGTACTTC. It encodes CASRQAPLYEQYF.

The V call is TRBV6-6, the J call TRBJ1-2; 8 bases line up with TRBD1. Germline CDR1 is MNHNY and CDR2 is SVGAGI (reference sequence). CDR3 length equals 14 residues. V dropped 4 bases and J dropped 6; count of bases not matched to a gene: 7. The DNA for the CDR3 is TGTGCCAGCAGTTCCCCCGACAGGGGCCATGGCTACACCTTC. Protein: CASSSPDRGHGYTF.

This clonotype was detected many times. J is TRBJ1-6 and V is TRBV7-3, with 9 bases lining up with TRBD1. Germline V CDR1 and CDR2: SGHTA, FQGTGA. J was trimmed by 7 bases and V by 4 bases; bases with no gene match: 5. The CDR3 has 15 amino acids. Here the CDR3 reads CASSWSGTGNSPLHF. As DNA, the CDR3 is TGTGCCAGCAGCTGGTCCGGGACAGGGAATTCACCCCTCCACTTT.

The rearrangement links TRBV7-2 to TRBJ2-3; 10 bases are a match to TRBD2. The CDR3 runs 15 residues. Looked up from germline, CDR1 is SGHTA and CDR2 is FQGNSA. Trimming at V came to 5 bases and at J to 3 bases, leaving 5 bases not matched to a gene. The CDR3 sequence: CASSISGGRTDTQYF. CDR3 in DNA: TGTGCCAGCAGCATTAGCGGGGGGAGAACAGATACGCAGTATTTT.

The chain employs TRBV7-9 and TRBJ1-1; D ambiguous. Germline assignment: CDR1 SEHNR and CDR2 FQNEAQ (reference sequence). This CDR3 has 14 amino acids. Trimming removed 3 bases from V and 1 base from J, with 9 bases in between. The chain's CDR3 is CASSFIEANTEAFF. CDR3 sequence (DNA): TGTGCCAGCAGCTTTATTGAAGCGAACACTGAAGCTTTCTTT.

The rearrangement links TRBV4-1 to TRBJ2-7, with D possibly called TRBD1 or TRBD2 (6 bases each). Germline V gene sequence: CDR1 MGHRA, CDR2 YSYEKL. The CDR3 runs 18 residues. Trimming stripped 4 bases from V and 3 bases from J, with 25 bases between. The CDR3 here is CASSPTTRGPVGLYEQYF. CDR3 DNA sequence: TGCGCCAGCAGCCCGACCACCCGGGGGCCGGTGGGGCTCTACGAGCAGTACTTC.